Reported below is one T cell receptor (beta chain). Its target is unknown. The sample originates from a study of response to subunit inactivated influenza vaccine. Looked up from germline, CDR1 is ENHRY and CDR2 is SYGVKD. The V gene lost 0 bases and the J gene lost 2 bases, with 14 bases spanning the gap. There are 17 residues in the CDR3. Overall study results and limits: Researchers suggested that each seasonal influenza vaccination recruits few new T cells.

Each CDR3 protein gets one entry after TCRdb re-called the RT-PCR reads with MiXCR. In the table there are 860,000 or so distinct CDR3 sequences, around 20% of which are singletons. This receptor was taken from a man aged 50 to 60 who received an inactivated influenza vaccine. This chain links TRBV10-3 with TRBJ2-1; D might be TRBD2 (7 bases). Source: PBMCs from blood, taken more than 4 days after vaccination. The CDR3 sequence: CAISESVGGGPYNEQFF. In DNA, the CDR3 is TGTGCCATCAGTGAGTCGGTGGGAGGGGGACCCTACAATGAGCAGTTCTTC.